The 32 T cell receptor beta chains presented below share a single source sample, sequenced in a study of CXCR3-negative and CXCR3-positive naive CD8 T cells. It was by 5' RACE with UMI labels that the TRB cDNA libraries were prepared. After re-calling the 5' RACE reads, TCRdb lists one entry per CDR3 protein, DNA absent. The table for this sample gives 55,000 to 70,000 distinct CDR3 sequences. The specimen sequenced was memory CD8+ T cells from blood. These receptors all come from a human donor in good health. Some clones in this sample may be carry-over from other donors' samples.

The CDR3 reads CASRRNLDNEQFF. The rearrangement links TRBV19 to TRBJ2-1. Germline V lookup: CDR1 LNHDA, CDR2 SQIVND (reference sequence). This CDR3 has 13 amino acids.

The rearrangement uses TRBV20-1 and TRBJ2-4; TCRdb selects TRBD1, and the lack of DNA leaves this call unchecked. CDR3 length: 15 residues. Germline CDR1 reads DFQATT; CDR2 reads SNEGSKA (reference sequence). CDR3: CSASEGTGSAYIQYF.

The chain links TRBV28 to TRBJ2-2; TCRdb's D gene call, TRBD2, goes unchecked for lack of DNA. This CDR3 is built from 15 residues. Germline-derived CDR1 and CDR2 are MDHEN and SYDVKM. The CDR3 loop reads CASSLAGGKAGELFF. The whole variable domain, remainder taken from reference TRBV28 and TRBJ2-2, is DVKVTQSSRYLVKRTGEKVFLECVQDMDHENMFWYRQDPGLGLRLIYFSYDVKMKEKGDIPEGYSVSREKKERFSLILESASTNQTSMYLCASSLAGGKAGELFFGEGSRLTVL.

This chain connects TRBV6-4 to TRBJ2-2; TCRdb outputs TRBD1, but without DNA this stays unchecked. The germline V gene encodes CDR1 MRHNA and CDR2 SNTAGT. The CDR3 loop spans 15 amino acids. The CDR3 protein is CASSAKGLDTGELFF.

The chain joins TRBV20-1 to TRBJ1-1; TCRdb's assignment of TRBD1 cannot be checked, as there is no DNA. Germline CDR1 reads DFQATT; CDR2 reads SNEGSKA (reference sequence). The CDR3 has 15 residues. The CDR3 here is CSANSQGPDWGEAFF.

This chain connects TRBV5-5 to TRBJ2-7; lacking DNA, the TRBD1 call made by TCRdb goes unchecked. CDR1 and CDR2 from the germline V gene are SGHKS and YYEKEE (reference sequence). CDR3 length: 16 residues. The CDR3 protein is CASSLALGDPPYEQYF.

This chain uses TRBV4-1 with TRBJ2-7. This CDR3 spans 17 amino acids. The germline CDR1 and CDR2 sequences are MGHRA and YSYEKL. The CDR3 loop reads CASSQETAGPSLYEQYF.

V usage is TRBV28 and J usage is TRBJ2-6; TCRdb's D call, TRBD1, is unchecked because there is no DNA. The germline gives CDR1 MDHEN, CDR2 SYDVKM. The CDR3 runs to 17 residues. CDR3 amino acids: CASLPGQGAPGANVLTF.

The V call is TRBV29-1, the J call TRBJ2-1. This CDR3 contains 15 residues. Looked up from germline, CDR1 is SQVTM and CDR2 is ANQGSEA. The CDR3 protein is CSVEGHTGRYNEQFF.

The J gene is TRBJ2-7, the V gene TRBV4-1; without DNA, the TCRdb call of TRBD2 cannot be checked. Germline lookup yields CDR1 MGHRA and CDR2 YSYEKL. CDR3 size: 16 residues. The chain's CDR3 is CASSQLLAGGPYEQYF.

The chain combines TRBV6-5 with TRBJ2-1; lacking DNA, the TRBD1 call made by TCRdb goes unchecked. The germline V gene encodes CDR1 MNHEY and CDR2 SVGAGI. The CDR3 runs to 13 residues. The CDR3 is CASSPGQGNEQFF.

This clonotype counts as medium-sized by frequency. The chain couples TRBV4-2 to TRBJ2-3; TCRdb's D call of TRBD2 is untestable without DNA. The CDR3 contains 15 residues. Germline CDR1 and CDR2: LGHNA and YNFKEQ. CDR3 protein: CASSQDLEGSNTQYF.

The genes are TRBV10-3 and TRBJ2-2; TCRdb outputs TRBD2, but without DNA this stays unchecked. Looked up from germline, CDR1 is ENHRY and CDR2 is SYGVKD. CDR3 length: 16 residues. CDR3 amino acids: CAIYDLGDGYTGELFF.

The rearrangement links TRBV12-3 or TRBV12-4 to TRBJ2-1. CDR3 length: 12 amino acids. The CDR3 is CASSSRNNEQFF.

The rearrangement links TRBV15 to TRBJ1-1; TCRdb outputs TRBD1, but without DNA this stays unchecked. Looked up from germline, CDR1 is LNHNV and CDR2 is YYDKDF (reference sequence). The CDR3 is made up of 19 amino acids. CDR3 in amino acids: CATSRDWGTWGSANTEAFF.

The chain combines TRBV20-1 with TRBJ1-2. Germline values: CDR1 DFQATT, CDR2 SNEGSKA (reference sequence). The CDR3 contains 12 residues. CDR3 loop: CSARWLAGGYTF.

The chain recombines TRBV7-9 with TRBJ2-7; the TRBD1 assignment by TCRdb is unverifiable without DNA. The CDR3 has 13 amino acids. In germline, CDR1 is SEHNR, CDR2 FQNEAQ (reference sequence). CDR3 in amino acids: CASSLVEEAGQYF.

V gene TRBV7-9 combines with J gene TRBJ2-1; with no DNA, the TCRdb D assignment of TRBD2 cannot be verified. This CDR3 region has 13 residues. Germline V gives CDR1 SEHNR, CDR2 FQNEAQ (reference sequence). The CDR3: CASRPGLVNEQFF.

V gene TRBV9 combines with J gene TRBJ1-1. CDR1 SGDLS and CDR2 YYNGEE come from the germline V gene. This CDR3 contains 16 residues. Here the CDR3 reads CASSPGRVGPNTEAFF.

V is TRBV29-1 and J is TRBJ2-7; TCRdb designates TRBD1, a call that cannot be tested without DNA. In germline, CDR1 is SQVTM, CDR2 ANQGSEA. This CDR3 spans 11 amino acids. Here the CDR3 reads CSVSGGVEQYF.

CDR3: CASSESTDGLNSPLHF. The chain has TRBV10-1 and TRBJ1-6. The CDR3 length is 16 residues. Germline V gives CDR1 WNHNN, CDR2 SYGVQD (reference sequence).

The V call is TRBV2, the J call TRBJ2-1. The CDR3 totals 13 residues. CDR1 and CDR2 (germline): SNHLY, FYNNEI. The CDR3 loop reads CASSIWVDNEQFF.

The chain links TRBV28 to TRBJ1-5; the D call of TRBD1 rests on TCRdb alone, since no DNA is present to check it. CDR1 and CDR2 from the germline V gene are MDHEN and SYDVKM. This CDR3 comprises 14 residues. The CDR3 here is CASSITGLNQPQHF.

V usage is TRBV20-1 and J usage is TRBJ2-1; TCRdb's D call, TRBD1, is unchecked because there is no DNA. The CDR3 is 16 amino acids. The V gene's germline CDR1 is DFQATT and CDR2 SNEGSKA (reference sequence). CDR3 sequence reads: CSADQIRDSWYNEQLF.

V and J are TRBV7-8 and TRBJ2-7; lacking DNA, the TRBD1 call made by TCRdb goes unchecked. The germline gives CDR1 SGHVS, CDR2 FQNEAQ. CDR3 size: 16 residues. The CDR3 here is CASSQRGLSAVHEQYF.

The V and J genes are TRBV30 and TRBJ2-3. CDR3 length: 15 residues. Looked up from germline, CDR1 is GTSNPN and CDR2 is SVGIG (reference sequence). CDR3 region: CAWSDLEQSTDTQYF.

This chain joins TRBV2 and TRBJ2-7. Germline-derived CDR1 and CDR2 are SNHLY and FYNNEI. The CDR3 loop spans 12 amino acids. The chain's CDR3 is CASSDRGVEQYF.

This clonotype ranks as medium-sized in terms of frequency. This sequence joins TRBV6-4 and TRBJ2-1. Germline CDR1 is MRHNA and CDR2 is SNTAGT. This CDR3 comprises 15 residues. CDR3 residues: CASSDSAESYNEQFF.

The rearrangement joins TRBV7-9 to TRBJ2-5; TCRdb reports TRBD1, a call that lacks DNA to check it against. The germline CDR1 and CDR2 sequences are SEHNR and FQNEAQ (reference sequence). The CDR3 loop spans 15 amino acids. The chain's CDR3 is CASSYIRQGKETQYF.

The gene calls are TRBV4-1 and TRBJ2-7; TCRdb's assignment of TRBD2 cannot be checked, as there is no DNA. There are 14 residues in the CDR3. Germline CDR1 is MGHRA and CDR2 is YSYEKL. The CDR3 protein is CASSQAGGPYEQYF.

This rearrangement joins TRBV20-1 to TRBJ2-1; lacking DNA, the TRBD2 call made by TCRdb goes unchecked. The CDR3 contains 14 residues. Germline V CDR1 and CDR2: DFQATT, SNEGSKA (reference sequence). CDR3 sequence: CSARGGREHNEQFF.

The chain is built from TRBV9 and TRBJ1-1. The germline CDR1 and CDR2 sequences are SGDLS and YYNGEE. This CDR3 contains 11 residues. This CDR3 is CASSRGTEAFF.